Presented here are 24 T cell receptor beta chains from one specimen sequenced in a study of STAT5B mutations in CD4+ large granular lymphocyte leukemia. Repertoires were generated with immunoSEQ multiplex PCR, while TCRdb's copy carries only in-frame clones and drops some. The table has 30,000 to 40,000 clones, around 88% seen once; the top ten hold more than 0.95%. Sequenced input: CD4+ T cells from blood buffy coats. The receptors come from a human donor in good health.

J is TRBJ1-6 and V is TRBV4-3; D unresolved. Germline V gene sequence: CDR1 LGHNA, CDR2 YSLEER. With 0 bases removed from V and 9 bases from J, the gap between germline ends came to 15 bases. The CDR3 sequence is 16 residues long. The CDR3 bases are TGCGCCAGCAGCCAAGATGAAACGAGACAACCTTCACCCCTCCACTTT. Its protein is CASSQDETRQPSPLHF.

The V call is TRBV11-2, the J call TRBJ1-2; a weak D match, TRBD1 (5 bases). The CDR3 has 15 amino acids. V dropped 3 bases and J dropped 5 bases, with 16 bases sitting between them. The germline V gene has CDR1 SGHAT and CDR2 FQNNGV. CDR3 nucleotides: TGTGCCAGCAGCTTGGGACCGACAGCGAGGTATGGCTACACCTTC. The encoded protein is CASSLGPTARYGYTF.

This clone appeared once. The V and J genes are TRBV5-1 and TRBJ2-5; 8 nucleotides align to TRBD2. V lost 6 bases and J lost 3; bases outside the gene matches: 7. Looked up from germline, CDR1 is SGHRS and CDR2 is YFSETQ. The CDR3 has 14 amino acids. In DNA, the CDR3 is TGCGCCAGCACTCCGGGGGGGGCGAAAGAGACCCAGTACTTC. Protein: CASTPGGAKETQYF.

A few counts support this clone. The chain is built from TRBV7-8 and TRBJ1-1; no reliable D call. The CDR3 spans 13 residues. V gave up 1 base and J gave up 1 base, with 4 bases separating them. Looked up from germline, CDR1 is SGHVS and CDR2 is FQNEAQ. CDR3 protein: CASSLVQNTEAFF. The CDR3 nucleotides are TGTGCCAGCAGCTTAGTACAGAACACTGAAGCTTTCTTT.

The chain joins TRBV6-1 to TRBJ2-5; 10 bases line up with TRBD2. V gave up 4 bases and J gave up 0 bases; unmatched junction bases: 8. CDR3 size: 17 residues. The V gene's germline CDR1 is MNHNS and CDR2 SASEGT. In nucleotides, the CDR3 is TGTGCCAGCAGTGTGGGATTAGCGGGGGGTTACCAAGAGACCCAGTACTTC. This sequence encodes CASSVGLAGGYQETQYF.

The chain combines TRBV27 with TRBJ1-5; no definite D call. The ends were cut back, 0 bases at V and 0 bases at J, with 6 bases in the middle. Germline CDR1 and CDR2: MNHEY and SMNVEV (reference sequence). The CDR3 is made up of 15 amino acids. CDR3 sequence: CASSLSPYSNQPQHF. For the CDR3, the DNA is TGTGCCAGCAGTTTATCGCCGTATAGCAATCAGCCCCAGCATTTT.

The chain joins TRBV6-5 to TRBJ1-2; D not certain. Trimming removed 2 bases from V and 0 bases from J, with 7 bases in between. Germline CDR1 is MNHEY and CDR2 is SVGAGI. This CDR3 region has 14 residues. The CDR3 sequence is CASSYDGANYGYTF. The CDR3 DNA sequence: TGTGCCAGCAGTTACGATGGAGCTAACTATGGCTACACCTTC.

The chain carries TRBV4-1 and TRBJ2-3; TRBD2 matches 13 bases. The ends lost 4 bases at V and 2 bases at J; junction bases unmatched: 9. Germline-derived CDR1 and CDR2 are MGHRA and YSYEKL. This CDR3 has 18 amino acids. CDR3: CASSLRTSGSFNTDTQYF. CDR3 bases: TGCGCCAGCAGCCTCCGGACTAGCGGGAGTTTTAACACAGATACGCAGTATTTT.

V usage is TRBV9 and J usage is TRBJ1-1; D unresolved. The V end lost 2 bases, the J end lost 3 bases, and 8 bases lay between the germline ends. Germline CDR1 SGDLS, CDR2 YYNGEE. This CDR3 has 13 amino acids. This CDR3 reads CASSVGMDTEAFF. The DNA of the CDR3 is TGTGCCAGCAGCGTCGGGATGGACACTGAAGCTTTCTTT.

J is TRBJ2-1 and V is TRBV4-2; TRBD2 matches at 11 bases. J was trimmed by 6 bases and V by 2 bases; bases with no gene match: 12. In germline, CDR1 is LGHNA, CDR2 YNFKEQ. The CDR3 runs 18 residues. The CDR3 nucleotides are TGTGCCAGCAGCCAACACAGGGATTCAACTAGCGGGGGCAATGAGCAGTTCTTC. Encoded protein: CASSQHRDSTSGGNEQFF.

The chain carries TRBV18 and TRBJ1-1; a possible D gene is TRBD1 (5 bases). Germline lookup yields CDR1 KGHSH and CDR2 LQKENI. This CDR3 has 14 amino acids. Trimming stripped 6 bases from V and 5 bases from J, with 16 bases between. The CDR3 bases are TGTGCCAGCTCGACGGCACAGGTGGGGACTGAAGCTTTCTTT. Translating gives CASSTAQVGTEAFF.

The gene calls are TRBV7-2 and TRBJ2-7; D is unresolved. Germline V gene lookup returns CDR1 SGHTA and CDR2 FQGNSA. This CDR3 has 15 residues. Trimming took 3 bases from V and 1 from J, leaving 13 bases between them. The CDR3 DNA follows: TGTGCCAGCAGCTTTGGAGATCCCCTTTCCTACGAGCAGTACTTC. Translating it yields CASSFGDPLSYEQYF.

The V call is TRBV2, the J call TRBJ1-5; the D gene is possibly TRBD1 (5 bases). The CDR3 extends over 13 amino acids. V was trimmed by 3 bases and J by 7 bases, leaving 10 bases between them. CDR1 is SNHLY and CDR2 is FYNNEI in the germline V gene. Here the CDR3 reads CASSESWDQPQHF. The CDR3 DNA follows: TGTGCCAGCAGTGAGTCCTGGGACCAGCCCCAGCATTTT.

J is TRBJ1-3 and V is TRBV5-4, with D unclear. Germline lookup yields CDR1 SGHNT and CDR2 YYREEE (reference sequence). The CDR3 runs 14 residues. With 5 bases removed from V and 5 bases from J, the gap between germline ends came to 14 bases. CDR3 DNA: TGTGCCAGCAGTTTTTTTGGTAGAAGAAACACCATATATTTT. Its translation is CASSFFGRRNTIYF.

The CDR3 sequence: CASRGIKTENTEAFF. Written as DNA, the CDR3 is TGTGCCAGCAGGGGGATCAAGACGGAGAACACTGAAGCTTTCTTT. The chain couples TRBV2 to TRBJ1-1; D is uncertain. Germline lookup yields CDR1 SNHLY and CDR2 FYNNEI. The CDR3 has 15 residues. V gave up 6 bases and J gave up 1 base, with 15 bases separating them.

The V and J genes are TRBV14 and TRBJ1-1; D might be TRBD1 (6 bases). Germline CDR1 SGHDN, CDR2 FVKESK. This CDR3 is 14 amino acids long. Trimming removed 4 bases from V and 5 bases from J, with 14 bases in between. The CDR3 reads CASSPPGGRTEAFF. In nucleotides, the CDR3 is TGTGCCAGCAGCCCTCCCGGGGGCCGGACTGAAGCTTTCTTT.

The chain links TRBV6-6 to TRBJ2-1; D is unclear. The germline V gene encodes CDR1 MNHNY and CDR2 SVGAGI (reference sequence). V was pared by 1 base and J by 5 bases, with 12 bases between. The CDR3 sequence is 15 residues long. The CDR3 DNA reads as TGTGCCAGCAGTTACTTTGTACAAGCGAACAATGAGCAGTTCTTC. Translation: CASSYFVQANNEQFF.

The chain has TRBV7-2 and TRBJ2-2, with D possibly being TRBD2 (6 bases). The CDR3 length is 15 residues. Trimming removed 3 bases at V and 2 bases at J, with 10 bases between. The germline gives CDR1 SGHTA, CDR2 FQGNSA. The CDR3 sequence is CASSLEGFNTGELFF. DNA for the CDR3: TGTGCCAGCAGCTTGGAGGGATTCAACACCGGGGAGCTGTTTTTT.

The genes are TRBV18 and TRBJ2-3, with 8 bases matching TRBD1. Germline V gene data show CDR1 as KGHSH and CDR2 as LQKENI. The CDR3 spans 14 residues. The junction had 3 bases not matched to a gene; V was cut back by 2 bases and J by 5 bases. The DNA of the CDR3 is TGTGCCAGCTCACCAACAGGGGGAGAAGATACGCAGTATTTT. Translating it yields CASSPTGGEDTQYF.

V gene TRBV5-1 combines with J gene TRBJ2-3; 7 bases line up with TRBD1. The CDR3 has 15 amino acids. In germline, CDR1 is SGHRS, CDR2 YFSETQ. The junction had 2 bases not matched to a gene; V was cut back by 0 bases and J by 1 base. The CDR3 loop reads CASSLDGQGTDTQYF. The CDR3 DNA follows: TGCGCCAGCAGCTTGGACGGACAGGGCACAGATACGCAGTATTTT.

The chain carries TRBV18 and TRBJ1-1; D uncertain. This CDR3 has 16 amino acids. Trimming took off 3 bases at V and 4 bases at J, with 18 bases between the two ends. Germline CDR1 reads KGHSH; CDR2 reads LQKENI. CDR3 nucleotide sequence: TGTGCCAGCTCACCTCGTCCGCTAAGGATCGGCACTGAAGCTTTCTTT. Translating gives CASSPRPLRIGTEAFF.

The gene calls are TRBV29-1 and TRBJ2-1; TRBD2 matches 10 bases. This CDR3 comprises 11 residues. The V segment lost 7 bases and the J segment 12 bases; nucleotides outside the gene matches: 6. The germline V gene has CDR1 SQVTM and CDR2 ANQGSEA. CDR3 protein: CSAGLADRQFF. The CDR3 DNA is TGCAGCGCTGGACTAGCGGATAGGCAGTTCTTC.

The chain combines TRBV7-2 with TRBJ1-2, with 10 bases fitting TRBD1. The CDR3 is 15 amino acids. CDR1 SGHTA and CDR2 FQGNSA come from the germline V gene. Trimming removed 5 bases from V and 7 bases from J; junction bases left unmatched: 10. The CDR3 spells CASSTGTGVKSGYTF. The CDR3 DNA is TGTGCCAGCAGCACTGGGACAGGGGTTAAGAGTGGCTACACCTTC.

The chain joins TRBV7-6 to TRBJ2-1, with D possibly TRBD2 on 6 matching bases. V was cut by 0 bases and J by 9 bases, with 18 bases left in between. The CDR3 consists of 16 residues. CDR1 is SGHVS, CDR2 FNYEAQ, per germline. The CDR3 region is CASSLAATTAGGEQFF. CDR3 nucleotide sequence: TGTGCCAGCAGCTTAGCTGCCACTACGGCCGGGGGTGAGCAGTTCTTC.